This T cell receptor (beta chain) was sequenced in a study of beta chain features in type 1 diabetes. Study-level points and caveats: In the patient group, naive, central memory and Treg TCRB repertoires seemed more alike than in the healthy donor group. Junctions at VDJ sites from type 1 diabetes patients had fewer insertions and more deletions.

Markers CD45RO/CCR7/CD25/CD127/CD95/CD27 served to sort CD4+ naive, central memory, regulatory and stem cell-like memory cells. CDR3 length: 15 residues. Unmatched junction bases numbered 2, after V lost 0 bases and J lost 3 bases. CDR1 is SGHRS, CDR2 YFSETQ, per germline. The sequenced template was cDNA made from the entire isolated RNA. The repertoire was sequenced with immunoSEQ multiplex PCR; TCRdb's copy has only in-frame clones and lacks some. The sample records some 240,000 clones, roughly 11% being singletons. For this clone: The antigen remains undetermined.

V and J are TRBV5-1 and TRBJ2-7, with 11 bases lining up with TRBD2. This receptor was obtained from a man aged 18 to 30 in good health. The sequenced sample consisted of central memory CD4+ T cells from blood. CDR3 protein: CASSLGLAGNYEQYF. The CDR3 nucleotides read TGCGCCAGCAGCTTGGGACTAGCGGGAAACTACGAGCAGTACTTC.